Reported below is one T cell receptor beta chain. The antigen is not known. The CDR3 is made up of 12 amino acids. Per germline, CDR1 MGHRA and CDR2 YSYEKL. This entry comes from a study of CXCR3-negative and CXCR3-positive naive CD8 T cells. Whole-study findings and limits: CXCR3-positive naive cells carried more hydrophobic TRB CDR3s than CXCR3-negative ones.

UMI-tagged TRB cDNA libraries were built via 5' RACE. For each CDR3 protein, TCRdb gives one entry from its re-call of the 5' RACE reads, without DNA. This sample's table reports 100,000 to 150,000 distinct CDR3 sequences. The sequenced sample was naive CXCR3- CD8+ T cells from blood. Specified subset: CD45RO-CCR7+CD27+CD95- naive CD8+ T cells lacking CXCR3 (TNR3-). The rearrangement uses TRBV4-1 and TRBJ2-1; the D gene TCRdb calls, TRBD1, cannot be checked with no DNA. The receptor was derived from a human donor in good health. Some clones in this sample may be carry-over from other donors' samples. CDR3 residues: CASSRREYEQFF.